This entry features one T cell receptor (beta chain) sequence. What it binds is not known. These data originate in a study of human CD8 memory T cell subsets. The V gene's germline CDR1 is MGHRA and CDR2 YSYEKL. The CDR3 length is 15 residues. A UMI-labeled 5' RACE approach was the method that produced the TCR beta libraries. In the authors' methods: Across the sequenced material, each individual TCR beta library was found to contain somewhere between about 3,000 and 20,000 functional CDR3 beta clonotypes. With the 5' RACE reads reprocessed, TCRdb shows one record per CDR3 protein and no DNA. TCRdb's processing, not the study's, gives the V and J calls here. The sample data list roughly 7,000 distinct CDR3 sequences. TSTEM cells were defined as CCR7+ PD-1- TIGIT- CD8+ memory cells. The study, taken as a whole, reports: Stem-like memory and precursor exhausted T cell repertoires showed minimal mutual overlap.

The sequenced sample consisted of CD8+ stem-like memory T cells (TSCM and TCM) sorted from PBMCs. As to subset: stem-like memory CD8 T cells (TSTEM), CCR7+ PD-1- TIGIT-. The J gene is TRBJ1-1, the V gene TRBV4-1. The source is a human donor in good health. The CDR3 reads CASSQVQGSRTEAFF.